This T cell receptor (beta chain) was captured in a study of beta chain features in type 1 diabetes. As for the study in general: The patients were much like the healthy donors in age, gender and cell yields. General study findings and limits: In all four CD4+ subsets, TCRB CDR3 length was significantly, moderately reduced in type 1 diabetes.

CD45RO/CCR7/CD25/CD127/CD95/CD27 separated CD4+ naive, central memory, regulatory and stem cell-like memory cells by sorting. Investigators reverse transcribed all isolated RNA, so they sequenced expressed TCRB transcripts. Naive, central memory and regulatory T cell samples averaged about 3.57 million reads. Method: immunoSEQ multiplex PCR; TCRdb's copy keeps in-frame clones and lacks some. The sample consists of about 640,000 clones, around 12% of them appearing once. V lost 0 bases and J 2 bases, leaving 5 bases between the germline ends. Germline CDR1 and CDR2: ENHRY and SYGVKD. The CDR3 is 14 amino acids. Of note for this clone: The antigen remains undetermined. Other DNA sequences in this sample translate to the same CDR3.

The TCR was taken from a man aged 30 to 45 with type 1 diabetes. Input material: naive CD4+ T cells from blood. This chain connects TRBV10-3 to TRBJ1-5; no clear D gene. CDR3 protein: CAISESKGNQPQHF. CDR3 in DNA: TGTGCCATCAGTGAGTCTAAAGGCAATCAGCCCCAGCATTTT.